A selection of T cell receptor beta chains follows, all from one sample in a study of T cells in tuberculosis. TCRdb keeps only in-frame clones here, not all; method: immunoSEQ multiplex PCR. The sample has under 45,000 clones, 75% to 95% seen once; the top ten hold roughly 2.3%. The specimen was PBMCs, collected at tuberculosis diagnosis. The origin of the receptors is an adult with tuberculosis. Each CDR3 is given with its conserved first and last residue. The order of the fields is CDR3 protein, CDR3 DNA, V gene, J gene, D gene, clone size. The D gene is left open where the match is weak. For some rows the clone size is stated as once, few or many, or as a class when expanded; others skip it.

CDR3: CASIGRTYNEQFF
DNA: TGTGCCAGTATTGGCAGAACCTACAATGAGCAGTTCTTC
V: TRBV19
J: TRBJ2-1
D: .
size: .

CDR3: CASSQGSKLRGRETQYF
DNA: TGCGCCAGCAGCCAAGGTTCAAAACTCAGGGGGAGAGAGACCCAGTACTTC
V: TRBV4-3
J: TRBJ2-5
D: TRBD1
size: .

CDR3: CASSLALNEQFF
DNA: TGCGCCAGCAGCTTGGCCTTGAATGAGCAGTTCTTC
V: TRBV5-1
J: TRBJ2-1
D: .
size: .

CDR3: CASSLTGDGELFF
DNA: TGTGCCAGCAGCTTGACCGGGGACGGGGAGCTGTTTTTT
V: TRBV5-5
J: TRBJ2-2
D: .
size: few

CDR3: CASGGEAIGELFF
DNA: TGTGCCAGCGGAGGGGAGGCGATCGGGGAGCTGTTTTTT
V: TRBV4-2
J: TRBJ2-2
D: .
size: .

CDR3: CASSQPRQGGTEAFF
DNA: TGCGCCAGCAGCCAACCCCGACAGGGGGGGACTGAAGCTTTCTTT
V: TRBV4-1
J: TRBJ1-1
D: TRBD1
size: .

CDR3: CASSWQGNSPLHF
DNA: TGTGCCAGCAGCTGGCAGGGGAATTCACCCCTCCACTTT
V: TRBV5-6
J: TRBJ1-6
D: .
size: .

CDR3: CASSLGAGGDNEQFF
DNA: TGCGCCAGCAGCTTAGGGGCGGGGGGAGACAATGAGCAGTTCTTC
V: TRBV5-1
J: TRBJ2-1
D: TRBD2
size: .

CDR3: CASSLVTDADTQYF
DNA: TGCGCCAGCAGCTTGGTTACAGACGCAGATACGCAGTATTTT
V: TRBV5-1
J: TRBJ2-3
D: .
size: .

CDR3: CASSLVVSPYEQYF
DNA: TGCGCCAGCAGCTTGGTAGTCTCGCCCTACGAGCAGTACTTC
V: TRBV5-1
J: TRBJ2-7
D: .
size: .

CDR3: CASLRFDGYTF
DNA: TGTGCCAGCCTCAGGTTTGATGGCTACACCTTC
V: TRBV2
J: TRBJ1-2
D: .
size: .

CDR3: CASSPQTGGREKLFF
DNA: TGTGCCAGCAGTCCACAGACAGGGGGCCGTGAAAAACTGTTTTTT
V: TRBV6-1
J: TRBJ1-4
D: TRBD1
size: .

CDR3: CASSYSDSEAFF
DNA: TGTGCCAGCAGTTACTCTGACAGTGAAGCTTTCTTT
V: TRBV6-6
J: TRBJ1-1
D: .
size: .

CDR3: CASSPQVGRSGYTF
DNA: TGTGCCAGCAGCCCCCAGGTGGGGAGGAGTGGCTACACCTTC
V: TRBV9
J: TRBJ1-2
D: .
size: .

CDR3: CASSEAQGVTEAFF
DNA: TGTGCCAGCAGTGAGGCACAGGGGGTGACTGAAGCTTTCTTT
V: TRBV6-6
J: TRBJ1-1
D: TRBD1
size: .

CDR3: CSVKEGRNEKLFF
DNA: TGCAGCGTTAAGGAGGGAAGAAATGAAAAACTGTTTTTT
V: TRBV29-1
J: TRBJ1-4
D: .
size: .

CDR3: CASSQQNYGYTF
DNA: TGTGCCAGCAGCCAGCAGAACTATGGCTACACCTTC
V: TRBV14
J: TRBJ1-2
D: .
size: .